These 19 T cell receptor beta chains were sequenced from one sample in a study of blood T cell repertoires in COVID-19. Produced via immunoSEQ multiplex PCR; TCRdb's table is partial and in-frame only. Here the sample spans some 60,000 clones, roughly 70% being singletons. The sequenced material came from peripheral blood. The source is a woman in her forties or fifties with active or convalescent COVID-19.

The chain uses TRBV10-1 and TRBJ2-1; D is perhaps TRBD2 (6 bases). The CDR3 runs 17 residues. V lost 1 base and J 2 bases, leaving 15 bases between the germline ends. Germline assignment: CDR1 WNHNN and CDR2 SYGVQD (reference sequence). Here the CDR3 reads CASSEWPSARAYNEQFF. CDR3 sequence (DNA): TGCGCCAGCAGTGAGTGGCCTAGCGCGAGGGCCTACAATGAGCAGTTCTTC.

J is TRBJ2-5 and V is TRBV30, with D possibly TRBD1 on 6 matching bases. The V end lost 0 bases, the J end lost 2 bases, and 16 bases lay between the germline ends. The germline CDR1 and CDR2 sequences are GTSNPN and SVGIG (reference sequence). The CDR3 length is 16 residues. The CDR3 loop is CAWSVLGTPTQETQYF. CDR3 DNA sequence: TGTGCCTGGAGTGTCCTAGGGACACCCACTCAAGAGACCCAGTACTTC.

This clone was seen a handful of times. The V call is TRBV11-2, the J call TRBJ2-3; tentatively, D is TRBD2 (5 bases). Germline V CDR1 and CDR2: SGHAT, FQNNGV. This CDR3 has 16 residues. The V end lost 5 bases, the J end lost 0 bases, and 15 bases lay between the germline ends. CDR3 sequence: CASSPSGDYSTDTQYF. DNA for the CDR3: TGTGCCAGCAGCCCTAGTGGAGACTATAGCACAGATACGCAGTATTTT.

The CDR3: CASSARAGEIGEQFF. The CDR3 DNA follows: TGTGCCAGCAGCGCCCGAGCGGGAGAGATCGGGGAGCAGTTCTTC. The chain joins TRBV5-4 to TRBJ2-1; 8 nucleotides agree with TRBD2. The CDR3 extends over 15 amino acids. J lost 10 bases, V lost 4 bases, and 13 bases had no gene match. Germline V gene data show CDR1 as SGHNT and CDR2 as YYREEE (reference sequence).

The chain combines TRBV3-1 (or the pseudogene TRBV3-2) with TRBJ2-2; D is possibly TRBD1 (5 bases). CDR3 length: 16 residues. V lost 0 bases to trimming and J lost 0 bases, with 8 bases between them. The germline V gene has CDR1 LGHDT and CDR2 YNNKEL (reference sequence). The CDR3, as DNA: TGTGCCAGCAGCCAAGAATGGGGCACGAACACCGGGGAGCTGTTTTTT. It encodes CASSQEWGTNTGELFF.

The V gene is TRBV11-2, the J gene TRBJ2-1, with 10 bases aligning to TRBD1. V lost 5 bases to trimming and J lost 4 bases; unmatched junction nucleotides: 8. CDR1 and CDR2 (germline): SGHAT, FQNNGV. This CDR3 is built from 16 residues. The CDR3: CASSPQGTGAYNEQFF. CDR3 nucleotide sequence: TGTGCCAGCAGCCCCCAGGGGACAGGGGCTTACAATGAGCAGTTCTTC.

The V call is TRBV19, the J call TRBJ1-1, with a weak D call TRBD1 (5 bases). The germline gives CDR1 LNHDA, CDR2 SQIVND (reference sequence). The CDR3 contains 17 residues. Trimming left V 1 base short and J 0 bases short, with 15 bases between. The CDR3 protein is CASSIGAGFVMNTEAFF. The CDR3 nucleotides read TGTGCCAGTAGTATAGGCGCAGGGTTTGTGATGAACACTGAAGCTTTCTTT.

Only one count was recorded for this clone. V is TRBV27 and J is TRBJ2-2, with 10 bases aligning to TRBD2. Trimming cost V 4 bases and J 1 base; bases outside gene matches: 9. The germline V gene has CDR1 MNHEY and CDR2 SMNVEV (reference sequence). This CDR3 spans 18 amino acids. The CDR3 reads CASSSIKSSGGNTGELFF. For the CDR3, the DNA is TGTGCCAGCAGTTCGATAAAATCTAGCGGGGGGAACACCGGGGAGCTGTTTTTT.

The rearrangement links TRBV20-1 to TRBJ1-1, with 8 positions matching TRBD1. The CDR3 has 12 residues. Germline assignment: CDR1 DFQATT and CDR2 SNEGSKA (reference sequence). The V segment lost 3 bases and the J segment 4 bases; nucleotides outside the gene matches: 1. CDR3 sequence reads: CSASTGGTEAFF. CDR3 nucleotide sequence: TGCAGTGCTAGTACAGGGGGCACTGAAGCTTTCTTT.

The CDR3 here is CASSFPIESNYGYTF. The CDR3 DNA reads TGTGCCAGCAGTTTCCCGATTGAGAGTAACTATGGCTACACCTTC. The chain is built from TRBV6-5 and TRBJ1-2; D gene uncertain. The CDR3 is made up of 15 amino acids. Germline loops: CDR1 MNHEY, CDR2 SVGAGI. Trimming took off 4 bases at V and 1 base at J, with 13 bases between the two ends.

The gene calls are TRBV18 and TRBJ2-3; 7 bases match TRBD2. J was trimmed by 2 bases and V by 3 bases; bases with no gene match: 5. The CDR3 runs to 15 residues. Germline CDR1 is KGHSH and CDR2 is LQKENI. The CDR3 spells CASSPAGVTTDTQYF. CDR3 sequence (DNA): TGTGCCAGCTCACCTGCGGGAGTGACCACAGATACGCAGTATTTT. Full variable domain (rest looked up from reference TRBV18 and TRBJ2-3): NAGVMQNPRHLVRRRGQEARLRCSPMKGHSHVYWYRQLPEEGLKFMVYLQKENIIDESGMPKERFSAEFPKEGPSILRIQQVVRGDSAAYFCASSPAGVTTDTQYFGPGTRLTVL.

The chain carries TRBV12-3 or TRBV12-4 and TRBJ2-1; 7 bases fit TRBD2. J gave up 10 bases and V 7 bases, and 4 bases lay outside the gene matches. CDR3 length: 11 amino acids. CDR3 protein: CASTGTNEQFF. Here the CDR3 DNA reads TGTGCCAGCACCGGGACTAACGAGCAGTTCTTC.

The chain links TRBV5-6 to TRBJ1-2; 8 nucleotides match TRBD1. V was clipped by 3 bases and J by 8 bases; unmatched bases: 6. In germline, CDR1 is SGHDT, CDR2 YYEEEE. This CDR3 has 13 amino acids. CDR3 DNA: TGTGCCAGCAGCTGGACAGGGCAAAAAGGCTACACCTTC. Protein: CASSWTGQKGYTF.

This clone was seen a few times. The chain's CDR3 is CASSERPGLAGNEQFF. The CDR3 bases are TGCGCCAGCAGCGAACGACCGGGACTAGCGGGAAATGAGCAGTTCTTC. The chain employs TRBV5-1 and TRBJ2-1; 13 bases agree with TRBD2. With V trimmed by 4 bases and J by 7 bases, 8 bases remained unmatched. This CDR3 region has 16 residues. Germline CDR1 SGHRS, CDR2 YFSETQ.

J is TRBJ2-6 and V is TRBV5-1; tentatively, D is TRBD2 (5 bases). This CDR3 is 18 amino acids long. Trimming took off 1 base at V and 2 bases at J, with 16 bases between the two ends. Germline CDR1 is SGHRS and CDR2 is YFSETQ. CDR3 residues: CASSLMRRGSAGANVLTF. The DNA for the CDR3 is TGCGCCAGCAGCTTGATGCGTCGGGGTTCGGCTGGGGCCAACGTCCTGACTTTC.

DNA of the CDR3: TGTGCCAGCAGCTCCCGGACTAGCGGGAGGGCCTCGATCACAGATACGCAGTATTTT. This gives the protein CASSSRTSGRASITDTQYF. V is TRBV13 and J is TRBJ2-3; the match to TRBD2 covers 15 bases. CDR1 PRHDT and CDR2 FYEKMQ come from the germline V gene (reference sequence). The CDR3 contains 19 residues. V trimming: 4 bases; J trimming: 2 bases; junction bases outside the gene matches: 10.

The V call is TRBV19, the J call TRBJ2-5; tentative D call: TRBD2 (6 bases). Germline V lookup: CDR1 LNHDA, CDR2 SQIVND (reference sequence). The CDR3 extends over 16 amino acids. Trimming pared 6 bases from V and 5 bases from J, leaving 22 bases between. Here the CDR3 DNA reads TGTGCCAGTAGCTCCACCCCCTCGCACCGGGGGGAGACCCAGTACTTC. As protein: CASSSTPSHRGETQYF.

The chain recombines TRBV7-2 with TRBJ2-1, with unresolved D. The germline gives CDR1 SGHTA, CDR2 FQGNSA. V lost 2 bases to trimming and J lost 0 bases, with 8 bases between them. This CDR3 has 15 residues. The CDR3, as DNA: TGTGCCAGCAGCTTATCCCGGAGCTCCTACAATGAGCAGTTCTTC. Residues: CASSLSRSSYNEQFF.

This chain uses TRBV30 with TRBJ1-1; the match to TRBD1 covers 12 bases. The CDR3 contains 14 residues. CDR1 and CDR2 from the germline V gene are GTSNPN and SVGIG (reference sequence). V shed 2 bases, J shed 10 bases, and the junction held 8 bases outside the gene matches. This chain's CDR3 is CAWSLRDRGRRAFF. CDR3 bases: TGTGCCTGGAGTCTCCGGGACAGGGGGCGAAGAGCTTTCTTT. The variable domain in full, with the rest retrieved from reference TRBV30 and TRBJ1-1, is SQTIHQWPATLVQPVGSPLSLECTVEGTSNPNLYWYRQAAGRGLQLLFYSVGIGQISSEVPQNLSASRPQDRQFILSSKKLLLSDSGFYLCAWSLRDRGRRAFFGQGTRLTVV.